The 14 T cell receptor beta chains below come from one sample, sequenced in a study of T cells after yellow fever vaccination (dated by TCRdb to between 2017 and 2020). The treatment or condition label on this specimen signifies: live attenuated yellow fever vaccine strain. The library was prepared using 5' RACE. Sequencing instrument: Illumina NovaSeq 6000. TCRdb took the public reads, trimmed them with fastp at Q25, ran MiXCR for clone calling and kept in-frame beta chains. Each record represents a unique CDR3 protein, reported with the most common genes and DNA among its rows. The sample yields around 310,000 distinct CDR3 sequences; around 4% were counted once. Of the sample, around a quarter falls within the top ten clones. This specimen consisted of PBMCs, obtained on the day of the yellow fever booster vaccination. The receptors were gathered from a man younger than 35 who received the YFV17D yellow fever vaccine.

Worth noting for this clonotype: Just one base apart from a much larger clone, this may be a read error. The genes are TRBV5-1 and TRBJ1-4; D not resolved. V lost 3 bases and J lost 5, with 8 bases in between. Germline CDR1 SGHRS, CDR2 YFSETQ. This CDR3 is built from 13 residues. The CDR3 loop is CASSSITNEKLFF. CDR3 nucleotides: TGCGCCAGCAGCTCCATCACCAATGAAAAACTGTTTTTT.

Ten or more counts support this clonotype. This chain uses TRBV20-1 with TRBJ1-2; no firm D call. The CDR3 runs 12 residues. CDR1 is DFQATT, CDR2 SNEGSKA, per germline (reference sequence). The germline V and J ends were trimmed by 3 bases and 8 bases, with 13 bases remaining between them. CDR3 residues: CSASIRAGGYTF. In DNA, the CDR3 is TGCAGTGCTAGTATCCGGGCCGGGGGCTACACCTTC.

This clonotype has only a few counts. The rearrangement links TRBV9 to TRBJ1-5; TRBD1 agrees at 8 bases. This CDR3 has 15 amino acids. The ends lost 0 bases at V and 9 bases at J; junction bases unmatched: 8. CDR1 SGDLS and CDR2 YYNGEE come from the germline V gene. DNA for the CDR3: TGTGCCAGCAGCGTAGCGGGACAGGCCCAATGGCCCCAGCATTTT. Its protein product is CASSVAGQAQWPQHF. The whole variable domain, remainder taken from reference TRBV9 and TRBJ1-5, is DSGVTQTPKHLITATGQRVTLRCSPRSGDLSVYWYQQSLDQGLQFLIQYYNGEERAKGNILERFSAQQFPDLHSELNLSSLELGDSALYFCASSVAGQAQWPQHFGDGTRLSIL.

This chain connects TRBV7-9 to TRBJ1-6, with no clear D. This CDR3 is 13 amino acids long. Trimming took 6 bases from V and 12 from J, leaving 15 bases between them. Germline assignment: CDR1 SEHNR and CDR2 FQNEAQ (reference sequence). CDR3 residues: CASSPSLREPLHF. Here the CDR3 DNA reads TGTGCCAGCAGTCCTTCACTTCGGGAACCCCTCCACTTT.

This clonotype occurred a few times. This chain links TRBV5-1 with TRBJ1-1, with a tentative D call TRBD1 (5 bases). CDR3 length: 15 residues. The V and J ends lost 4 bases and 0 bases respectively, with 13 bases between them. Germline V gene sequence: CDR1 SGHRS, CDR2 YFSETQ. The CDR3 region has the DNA TGCGCCAGCAGCCGATGGGGCGCTATGAACACTGAAGCTTTCTTT. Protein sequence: CASSRWGAMNTEAFF.

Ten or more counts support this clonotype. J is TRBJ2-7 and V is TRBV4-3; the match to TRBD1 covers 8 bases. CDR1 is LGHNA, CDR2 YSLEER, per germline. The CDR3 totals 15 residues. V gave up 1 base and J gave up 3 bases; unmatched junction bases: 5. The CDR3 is CASSQGPDRGYEQYF. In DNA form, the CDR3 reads TGCGCCAGCAGCCAAGGACCCGACAGGGGCTACGAGCAGTACTTC.

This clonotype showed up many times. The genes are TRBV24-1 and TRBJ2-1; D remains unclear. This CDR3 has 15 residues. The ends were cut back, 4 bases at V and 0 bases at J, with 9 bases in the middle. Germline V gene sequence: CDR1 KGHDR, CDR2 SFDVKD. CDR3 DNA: TGTGCCACCAGTGACGGCAGCTACTCCTACAATGAGCAGTTCTTC. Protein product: CATSDGSYSYNEQFF.

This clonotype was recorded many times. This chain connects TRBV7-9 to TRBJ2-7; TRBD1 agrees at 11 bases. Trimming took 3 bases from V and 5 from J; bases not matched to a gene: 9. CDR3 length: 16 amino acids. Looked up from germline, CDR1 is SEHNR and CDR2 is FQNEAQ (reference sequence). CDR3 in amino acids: CASSFWTGGSKNEQYF. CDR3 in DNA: TGTGCCAGCAGCTTCTGGACAGGGGGCTCGAAGAACGAGCAGTACTTC. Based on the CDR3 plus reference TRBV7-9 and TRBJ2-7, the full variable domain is DTGVSQNPRHKITKRGQNVTFRCDPISEHNRLYWYRQTLGQGPEFLTYFQNEAQLEKSRLLSDRFSAERPKGSFSTLEIQRTEQGDSAMYLCASSFWTGGSKNEQYFGPGTRLTVT.

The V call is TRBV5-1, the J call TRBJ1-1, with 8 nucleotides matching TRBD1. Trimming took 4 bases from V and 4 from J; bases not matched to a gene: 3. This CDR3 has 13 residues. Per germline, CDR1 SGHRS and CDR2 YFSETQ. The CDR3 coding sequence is TGCGCCAGCAGCCAGACAGGGGCCACTGAAGCTTTCTTT. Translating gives CASSQTGATEAFF.

The CDR3 is CSARGVGTSDEQYV. CDR3 DNA sequence: TGCAGTGCTAGAGGTGTGGGGACATCGGACGAGCAGTACGTC. The genes are TRBV20-1 and TRBJ2-7; perhaps TRBD1 as D (6 bases). The CDR3 covers 14 residues. V gave up 1 base and J gave up 5 bases, with 15 bases separating them. Germline loops: CDR1 DFQATT, CDR2 SNEGSKA (reference sequence).

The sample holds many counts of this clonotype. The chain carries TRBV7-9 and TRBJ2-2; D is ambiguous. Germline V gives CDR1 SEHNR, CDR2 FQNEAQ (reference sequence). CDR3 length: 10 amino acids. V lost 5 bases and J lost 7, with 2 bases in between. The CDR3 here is CASSRGELFF. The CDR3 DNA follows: TGTGCCAGCAGCCGCGGGGAGCTGTTTTTT.

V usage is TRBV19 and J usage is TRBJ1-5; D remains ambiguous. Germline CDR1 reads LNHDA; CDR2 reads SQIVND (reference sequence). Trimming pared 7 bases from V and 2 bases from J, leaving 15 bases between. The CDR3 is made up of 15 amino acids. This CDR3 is CASKGSRVGNQPQHF. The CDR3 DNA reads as TGTGCCAGTAAGGGTAGCCGGGTGGGCAATCAGCCCCAGCATTTT.

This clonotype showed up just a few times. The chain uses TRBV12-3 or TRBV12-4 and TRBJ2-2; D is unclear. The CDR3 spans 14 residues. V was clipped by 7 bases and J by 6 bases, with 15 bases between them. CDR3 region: CASTNLFLAGELFF. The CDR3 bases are TGTGCCAGCACCAACCTGTTCCTGGCCGGGGAGCTGTTTTTT.

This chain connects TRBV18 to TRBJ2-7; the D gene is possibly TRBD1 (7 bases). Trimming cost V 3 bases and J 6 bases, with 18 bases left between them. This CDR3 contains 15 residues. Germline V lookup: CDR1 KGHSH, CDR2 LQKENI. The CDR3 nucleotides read TGTGCCAGCTCACCGCGGGGACAGACCTTCGGCGAGCAGTACTTC. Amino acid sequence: CASSPRGQTFGEQYF. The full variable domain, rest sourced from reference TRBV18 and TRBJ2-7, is NAGVMQNPRHLVRRRGQEARLRCSPMKGHSHVYWYRQLPEEGLKFMVYLQKENIIDESGMPKERFSAEFPKEGPSILRIQQVVRGDSAAYFCASSPRGQTFGEQYFGPGTRLTVT.